The T cell receptor (beta chain) described here comes from a study of blood T cell repertoires in COVID-19. After removal of 5 bases from V and 8 bases from J, the junction contained 8 bases not matched to a gene. This CDR3 has 14 amino acids. Looked up from germline, CDR1 is SGHNT and CDR2 is YYREEE (reference sequence). Data came from immunoSEQ multiplex PCR; TCRdb stores just in-frame clones and leaves some out. The profile shows about 280,000 clones, about 90% of them singletons. All enrollees were about 18 to 89 years old and from approximately 25 US areas. Allocation to cohorts depended on clinical history reported by the participants.

The V call is TRBV5-4, the J call TRBJ2-1; 9 positions match TRBD1. What was sequenced was PBMCs or T cells enriched from blood (not recorded which). The source of this sequence is a woman aged 25-40 years with acute COVID-19. CDR3 loop: CASRPGQGSDEQFF. The CDR3 nucleotides read TGTGCCAGCAGACCAGGACAGGGGAGCGATGAGCAGTTCTTC.